These 6 T cell receptor beta chains originate from one sample sequenced in a study of cytomegalovirus exposure and HLA in healthy donors. TCRdb's copy holds only in-frame clones and misses some; the assay was immunoSEQ multiplex PCR. The sample yields around 60,000 clones, about 92% seen once. The sequenced material came from PBMCs. The receptors originated from a man between 18 and 29 years old in good health and CMV-seronegative.

The chain couples TRBV7-8 to TRBJ2-7, with D maybe TRBD2 (5 bases). The germline V and J ends were trimmed by 4 bases and 6 bases, with 22 bases remaining between them. This CDR3 has 16 residues. Per germline, CDR1 SGHVS and CDR2 FQNEAQ. The CDR3 region is CASSSGPDGVVSEQYF. CDR3 sequence (DNA): TGTGCCAGCAGCTCTGGGCCGGACGGGGTCGTGAGCGAGCAGTACTTC.

The gene calls are TRBV7-9 and TRBJ2-1; maybe TRBD1 (6 bases). This CDR3 region has 17 residues. The V gene's germline CDR1 is SEHNR and CDR2 FQNEAQ (reference sequence). The V gene lost 5 bases and the J gene lost 0 bases, with 17 bases spanning the gap. CDR3 bases: TGTGCCAGCAGCCCCCCTCACACAGGGATCTCCTACAATGAGCAGTTCTTC. Amino acids: CASSPPHTGISYNEQFF.

The rearrangement uses TRBV28 and TRBJ1-2, with TRBD1 matching 7 bases. The germline CDR1 and CDR2 sequences are MDHEN and SYDVKM. There are 12 residues in the CDR3. V gave up 6 bases and J gave up 8 bases; unmatched junction bases: 6. CDR3 residues: CASREQGKGYTF. The DNA for the CDR3 is TGTGCCAGCAGGGAACAGGGGAAAGGCTACACCTTC.

This clone appeared a single time. This chain joins TRBV6-5 and TRBJ2-5; D might be TRBD1 (6 bases). The length of the CDR3 is 16 residues. V gave up 0 bases and J gave up 2 bases, with 13 bases separating them. Per germline, CDR1 MNHEY and CDR2 SVGAGI. CDR3 amino acids: CASSYSNQGNQETQYF. CDR3 nucleotides: TGTGCCAGCAGTTACTCGAATCAGGGGAATCAAGAGACCCAGTACTTC.

The rearrangement joins TRBV19 to TRBJ2-3, with TRBD2 matching 9 bases. This CDR3 region has 17 residues. Germline CDR1 LNHDA, CDR2 SQIVND (reference sequence). Trimming removed 3 bases from V and 5 bases from J; junction bases left unmatched: 12. CDR3 in amino acids: CASSIGSSGSVGDTQYF. In DNA form, the CDR3 reads TGTGCCAGTAGTATCGGTAGTAGCGGGAGTGTGGGAGATACGCAGTATTTT.

V and J are TRBV6-5 and TRBJ1-3; 7 positions agree with TRBD1. With V trimmed by 10 bases and J by 3 bases, 3 bases remained unmatched. The length of the CDR3 is 12 residues. Germline V gives CDR1 MNHEY, CDR2 SVGAGI. CDR3 nucleotide sequence: TGTGCCACGGGGACAGATGGAAACACCATATATTTT. This gives the protein CATGTDGNTIYF.